The clone carrying this T cell receptor beta chain was seen only a few times. After removal of 7 bases from V and 7 bases from J, the junction contained 7 bases not matched to a gene. CDR1 is LNHDA and CDR2 is SQIVND in the germline V gene (reference sequence). CDR3 length equals 13 residues. These data come from a study of radiation and T cells in renal cell carcinoma. Study in general: Nephrectomy followed 15 Gy stereotactic body radiation by 4 weeks.

Assay used: immunoSEQ multiplex PCR; TCRdb lists only in-frame clones, some missing. Found here are roughly 130,000 clones, approximately 75% of them singletons; the top ten hold 1.9%. Time point reported: blood 2 weeks post-SBRT. Regarding treatment: 15 Gy SBRT to primary tumor, nephrectomy 4 weeks later. After SBRT, blood was collected at 2 and 4 weeks, plus baseline. J is TRBJ1-1 and V is TRBV19, with 9 bases matching TRBD1. The source is a woman aged 60-75 years with renal cell carcinoma. The input for sequencing was blood, taken from a patient whose treatment included radiotherapy and nephrectomy. The DNA for the CDR3 is TGTGCCAGTAACCCACAGGGGGCAGGTGAAGCTTTCTTT. It codes for CASNPQGAGEAFF.